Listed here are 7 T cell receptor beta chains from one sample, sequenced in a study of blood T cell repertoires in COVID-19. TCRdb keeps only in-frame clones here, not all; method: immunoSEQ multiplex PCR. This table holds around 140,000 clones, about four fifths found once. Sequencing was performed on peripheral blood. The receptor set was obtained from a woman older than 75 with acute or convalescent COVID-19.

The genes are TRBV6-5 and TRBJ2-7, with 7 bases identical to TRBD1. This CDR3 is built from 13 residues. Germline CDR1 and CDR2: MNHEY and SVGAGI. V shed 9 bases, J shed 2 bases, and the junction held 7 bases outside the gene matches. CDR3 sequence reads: CASRDSITYEQYF. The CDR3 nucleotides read TGTGCCAGTAGGGACAGTATCACCTACGAGCAGTACTTC.

The CDR3 region is CASSPGGFAEAFF. CDR3 bases: TGTGCCAGCAGTCCGGGTGGGTTTGCTGAAGCTTTCTTT. The V and J genes are TRBV2 and TRBJ1-1; D ambiguous. The CDR3 has 13 residues. V dropped 5 bases and J dropped 6 bases, with 13 bases sitting between them. CDR1 and CDR2 (germline): SNHLY, FYNNEI. The whole variable domain, filled in from reference TRBV2 and TRBJ1-1, reads EPEVTQTPSHQVTQMGQEVILRCVPISNHLYFYWYRQILGQKVEFLVSFYNNEISEKSEIFDDQFSVERPDGSNFTLKIRSTKLEDSAMYFCASSPGGFAEAFFGQGTRLTVV.

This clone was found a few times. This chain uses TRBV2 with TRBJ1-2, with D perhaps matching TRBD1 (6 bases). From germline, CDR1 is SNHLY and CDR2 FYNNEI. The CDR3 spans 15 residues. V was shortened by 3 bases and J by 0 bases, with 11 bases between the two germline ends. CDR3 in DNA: TGTGCCAGCAGTGATCCGACAGGCCCTAACTATGGCTACACCTTC. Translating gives CASSDPTGPNYGYTF. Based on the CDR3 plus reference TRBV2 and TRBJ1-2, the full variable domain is EPEVTQTPSHQVTQMGQEVILRCVPISNHLYFYWYRQILGQKVEFLVSFYNNEISEKSEIFDDQFSVERPDGSNFTLKIRSTKLEDSAMYFCASSDPTGPNYGYTFGSGTRLTVV.

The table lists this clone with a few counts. CDR3 bases: TGCGCCAGCAGCCCCCAACGGGACTATGGCTACACCTTC. Protein product: CASSPQRDYGYTF. The V and J genes are TRBV4-3 and TRBJ1-2; D uncertain. Trimming shortened V by 4 bases and J by 3 bases, and 9 bases separated the two germline ends. This CDR3 spans 13 amino acids. Germline values: CDR1 LGHNA, CDR2 YSLEER.

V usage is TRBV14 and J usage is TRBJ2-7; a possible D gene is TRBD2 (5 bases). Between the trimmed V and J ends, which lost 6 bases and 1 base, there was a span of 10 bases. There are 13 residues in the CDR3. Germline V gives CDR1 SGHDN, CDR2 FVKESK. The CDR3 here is CASRGSGSYEQYF. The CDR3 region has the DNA TGTGCCAGCAGAGGGAGCGGTTCCTACGAGCAGTACTTC.

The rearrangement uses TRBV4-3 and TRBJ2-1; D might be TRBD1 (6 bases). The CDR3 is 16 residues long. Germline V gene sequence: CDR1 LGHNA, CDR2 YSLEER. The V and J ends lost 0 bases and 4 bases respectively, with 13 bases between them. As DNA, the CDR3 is TGCGCCAGCAGCCAAGATTACAGGGCCACTTACAATGAGCAGTTCTTC. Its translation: CASSQDYRATYNEQFF.

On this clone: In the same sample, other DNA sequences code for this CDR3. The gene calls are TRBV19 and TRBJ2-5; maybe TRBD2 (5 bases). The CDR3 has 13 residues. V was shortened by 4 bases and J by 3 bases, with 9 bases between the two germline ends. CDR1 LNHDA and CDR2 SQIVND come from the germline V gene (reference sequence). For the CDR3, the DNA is TGTGCCAGTAGTACCGACGGGGAAGAGACCCAGTACTTC. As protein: CASSTDGEETQYF.